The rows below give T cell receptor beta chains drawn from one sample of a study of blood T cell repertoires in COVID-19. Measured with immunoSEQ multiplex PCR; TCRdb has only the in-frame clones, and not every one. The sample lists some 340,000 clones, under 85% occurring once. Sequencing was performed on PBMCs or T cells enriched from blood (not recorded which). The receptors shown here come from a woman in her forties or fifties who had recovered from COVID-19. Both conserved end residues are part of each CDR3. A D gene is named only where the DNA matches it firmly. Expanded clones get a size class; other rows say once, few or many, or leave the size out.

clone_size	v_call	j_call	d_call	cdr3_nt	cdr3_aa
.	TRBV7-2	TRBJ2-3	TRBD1	TGTGCCAGCAGCTTAAGGACAGGGGGGTTCACAGATACGCAGTATTTT	CASSLRTGGFTDTQYF
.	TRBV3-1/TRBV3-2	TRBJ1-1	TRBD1	TGTGCCAGCAGCCACCGACTCGGGACAGGGGCCCAATCGAACACTGAAGCTTTCTTT	CASSHRLGTGAQSNTEAFF
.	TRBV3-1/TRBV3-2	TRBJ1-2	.	TGTGCCAGCAGCCCATCAACGGTCAGGGTACCTAACTATGGCTACACCTTC	CASSPSTVRVPNYGYTF
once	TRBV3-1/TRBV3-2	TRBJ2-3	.	TGTGCCAGCAGCCAAGATCGTTCGGAGGGGAGCACAGATACGCAGTATTTT	CASSQDRSEGSTDTQYF
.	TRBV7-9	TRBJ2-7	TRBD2	TGTGCCAGCAGCTTAGTTGCGGGACTAGCGGGATACGAGCAGTACTTC	CASSLVAGLAGYEQYF
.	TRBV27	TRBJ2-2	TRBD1	TGTGCCAGCAGGGGGACAGGGGCATCGGCCGGGGAGCTGTTTTTT	CASRGTGASAGELFF
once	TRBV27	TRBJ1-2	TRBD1	TGTGCCAGTAGAGTATGGGGACAGGGGGACTATGGCTACACCTTC	CASRVWGQGDYGYTF
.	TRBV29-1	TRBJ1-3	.	TGCAGCGTTGAAAAAGGTGGCAGGGGCTCTGGAAACACCATATATTTT	CSVEKGGRGSGNTIYF
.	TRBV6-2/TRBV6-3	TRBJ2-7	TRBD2	TGTGCCAGCAGTTACTCTTCGACTAGCGGGAGCTACGAGCAGTACTTC	CASSYSSTSGSYEQYF
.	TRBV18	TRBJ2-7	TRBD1	TGTGCCAGCTCACACACAGGGGATTGGGCATACGAGCAGTACTTC	CASSHTGDWAYEQYF
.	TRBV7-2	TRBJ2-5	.	TGTGCCAGCAGCGTCGACCAGGGGCCGTTCGGAGAGACCCAGTACTTC	CASSVDQGPFGETQYF
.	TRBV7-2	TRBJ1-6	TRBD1	TGTGCCAGCAGCTCCGACAGGGTTCCCAATTCACCCCTCCACTTT	CASSSDRVPNSPLHF
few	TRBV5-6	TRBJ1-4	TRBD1	TGTGCCAGCAGCTCCGACAGGGGGAGTGAAAAACTGTTTTTT	CASSSDRGSEKLFF
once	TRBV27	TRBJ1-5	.	TGTGCCAGCAGTTTATGGGGAGGGGATCGCAATCAGCCCCAGCATTTT	CASSLWGGDRNQPQHF
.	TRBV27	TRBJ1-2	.	TGTGCCAGCAGATTACGTGGGGGCAACTATGGCTACACCTTC	CASRLRGGNYGYTF
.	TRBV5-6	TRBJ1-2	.	TGTGCCAGCAGCTTGGTGGAGACTATCTATGGCTACACCTTC	CASSLVETIYGYTF
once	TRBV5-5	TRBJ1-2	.	TGTGCCAGCACACCTCACGTCGGGGGGACCGACTATGGCTACACCTTC	CASTPHVGGTDYGYTF
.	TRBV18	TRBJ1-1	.	TGTGCCAGCTCACCACCGGAGAACATGAACACTGAAGCTTTCTTT	CASSPPENMNTEAFF
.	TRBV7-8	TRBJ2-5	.	TGTGCCAGCAGCTTAGGAGGCGTCCGGCAGGGTAGGACCCAGTACTTC	CASSLGGVRQGRTQYF
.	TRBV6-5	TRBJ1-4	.	TGTGCCAGCAGTTACGAAGGGGCCAGGGGTGAAAAACTGTTTTTT	CASSYEGARGEKLFF
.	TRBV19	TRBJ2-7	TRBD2	TGTGCCAGTAGTCTCACGGGAGGCTACTACGAGCAGTACTTC	CASSLTGGYYEQYF
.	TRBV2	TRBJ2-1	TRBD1	TGTGCCAGCAGTCCCGGGACAGGGCTACCCCCTCAGTTCTTC	CASSPGTGLPPQFF
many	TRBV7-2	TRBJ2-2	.	TGTGCCAGCAGCTTAAACGCACGGAGTGGGACCGGGGAGCTGTTTTTT	CASSLNARSGTGELFF
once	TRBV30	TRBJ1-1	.	TGTGCCTGGAACTTTGGGGGCACCATGAACACTGAAGCTTTCTTT	CAWNFGGTMNTEAFF
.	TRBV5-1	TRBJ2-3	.	TGCGCCAGCAGCTTGGACGGGGAAGTAGGCACAGATACGCAGTATTTT	CASSLDGEVGTDTQYF
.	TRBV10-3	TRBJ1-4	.	TGTGCCATCAGTGATAGTGCGGGGTTGGGTGAAAAACTGTTTTTT	CAISDSAGLGEKLFF
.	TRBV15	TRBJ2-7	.	TGTGCCACCAGCAGAGATGGGTCAGGGTTCTACGAGCAGTACTTC	CATSRDGSGFYEQYF
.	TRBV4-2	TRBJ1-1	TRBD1	TGTGCCAGCAGCCCGGACAGGGGGCAGAACACTGAAGCTTTCTTT	CASSPDRGQNTEAFF
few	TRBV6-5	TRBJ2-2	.	TGTGCCAGCGGCCCACAGTTCGCGAACACCGGGGAGCTGTTTTTT	CASGPQFANTGELFF
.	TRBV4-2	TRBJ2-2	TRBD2	TGTGCCAGCAGCCAAGAATTGGCTAGCGGGAGTACCGGGGAGCTGTTTTTT	CASSQELASGSTGELFF
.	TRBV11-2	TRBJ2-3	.	TGTGCCAGCAGCTTATACAGCCCCGACAGTGATCGCACAGATACGCAGTATTTT	CASSLYSPDSDRTDTQYF
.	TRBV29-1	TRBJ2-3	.	TGCAGCGTAACGAGCGGAAGCACAGATACGCAGTATTTT	CSVTSGSTDTQYF
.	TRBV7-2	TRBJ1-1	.	TGTGCCAGCAGCTTATTTTCTGGAGGACTCCGGGGGACTGAAGCTTTCTTT	CASSLFSGGLRGTEAFF
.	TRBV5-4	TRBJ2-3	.	TGTGCCAGCAGCCGGGACACCGGCACAGATACGCAGTATTTT	CASSRDTGTDTQYF
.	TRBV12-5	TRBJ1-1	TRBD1	TGTGCTAGTGGGGGACAGCAGAACACTGAAGCTTTCTTT	CASGGQQNTEAFF
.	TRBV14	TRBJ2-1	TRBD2	TGTGCCAGCAGCCCCCCCTCGGGTCGAGGGAGGGCCCACGAGCAGTTCTTC	CASSPPSGRGRAHEQFF
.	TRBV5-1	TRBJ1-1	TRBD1	TGCGCCAGCAGCTTAACCGGGACAGGGTCGAACACTGAAGCTTTCTTT	CASSLTGTGSNTEAFF
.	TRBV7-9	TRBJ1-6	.	TGTGCCAGCAGCTTTTCAGATTCACCCCTCCACTTT	CASSFSDSPLHF
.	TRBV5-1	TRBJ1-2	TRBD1	TGCGCCAGCAGCTCGGGACAGAACCTCTATGGCTACACCTTC	CASSSGQNLYGYTF
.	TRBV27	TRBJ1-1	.	TGTGCCAGCAGTTTCGCGGCGTTCGGTGAAGCTTTCTTT	CASSFAAFGEAFF
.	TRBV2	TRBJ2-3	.	TGTGCCAGCAGATCGGGGGTAAGCACAGATACGCAGTATTTT	CASRSGVSTDTQYF
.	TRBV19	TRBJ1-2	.	TGTGCCAGTAGAAACCTCCGACAAGAAGCTAACTATGGCTACACCTTC	CASRNLRQEANYGYTF
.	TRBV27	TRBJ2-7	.	TGTGCCAGCAGTCTACCCCGTCGGCCCCGGCGGGGATACGAGCAGTACTTC	CASSLPRRPRRGYEQYF
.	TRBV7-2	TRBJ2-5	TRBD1	TGTGCCAGCAGCGACAGGGGATCCCAAGAGACCCAGTACTTC	CASSDRGSQETQYF
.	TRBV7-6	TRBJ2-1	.	TGTGCCAGCAGCCTCGGGACTCCCCTACGCAATGAGCAGTTCTTC	CASSLGTPLRNEQFF
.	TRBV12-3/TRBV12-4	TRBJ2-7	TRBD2	TGTGCCAGCAGATGGGGAGGGAGCTACGAGCAGTACTTC	CASRWGGSYEQYF
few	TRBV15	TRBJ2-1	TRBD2	TGTGCCACCAGCAGAGGTTCACTAGCGGGAGTCAATGAGCAGTTCTTC	CATSRGSLAGVNEQFF
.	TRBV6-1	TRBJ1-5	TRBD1	TGTGCCAGCATTGAACAGGGGAATCAGCCCCAGCATTTT	CASIEQGNQPQHF
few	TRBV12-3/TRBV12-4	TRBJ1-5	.	TGTGCCAGCAGCCGACAGGTAAATCAGCCCCAGCATTTT	CASSRQVNQPQHF
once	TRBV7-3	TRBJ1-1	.	TGTGCCAGCAGCTTAACAATGGGGGGAAGGGCTGAAGCTTTCTTT	CASSLTMGGRAEAFF
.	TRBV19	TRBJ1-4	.	TGTGCCAGTAGTTGGGCAGATAGTGAAAAACTGTTTTTT	CASSWADSEKLFF
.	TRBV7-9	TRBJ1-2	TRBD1	TGTGCCAGCAGCCCACCCGGGACAGCCTACTATGGCTACACCTTC	CASSPPGTAYYGYTF
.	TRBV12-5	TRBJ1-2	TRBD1	TGTGCTAGTGGTGTCAGGGGGCTGGATGGCTACACCTTC	CASGVRGLDGYTF
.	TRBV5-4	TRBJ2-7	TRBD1	TGTGCCAGTAGGGACAGGGCAAGCGAGCAGTACTTC	CASRDRASEQYF